A selection of T cell receptor beta chains follows, all from one sample in a study of immune evolution from preneoplasia to lung adenocarcinoma. TCRdb's copy holds only in-frame clones and misses some; the assay was immunoSEQ multiplex PCR. This sample has around 3,000 clones, with around 89% found just once. Material: FFPE invasive lung adenocarcinoma tissue. Every receptor here comes from an older person with invasive lung adenocarcinoma. Each CDR3 is given with its conserved first and last residue. A row's size may be missing; if present it is once, few, many or a size class.

TRBV28	-	TRBJ2-7	CASRGSRGLLSYEQYF
TRBV11-3	-	TRBJ1-3	CASSPGQGPGNTIYF
TRBV25-1	-	TRBJ2-7	CASSDAYEQYF
TRBV7-3	-	TRBJ2-2	CASSLPGTGELFF
TRBV7-9	-	TRBJ2-7	CASSLSQDEQYF
TRBV9	-	TRBJ2-3	CASSALSGTDTQYF
TRBV7-9	-	TRBJ2-7	CASSPAGKSYEQYF
TRBV7-8	-	TRBJ2-3	CASSLDGRRWGTDTQYF
TRBV7-6	-	TRBJ1-1	CASSLTGTGANTEAFF
TRBV6-6	-	TRBJ2-3	CASSYDGGGPDTQYF
TRBV7-2	once	TRBJ2-5	CASSRGIQETQYF
TRBV9	once	TRBJ1-2	CASSAFGQAFNYGYTF
TRBV28	-	TRBJ2-5	CATMNRGRSQETQYF
TRBV5-4	-	TRBJ2-1	CASSEDHSGEQFF
TRBV6-6	-	TRBJ1-4	CASKKQPNEKLFF
TRBV4-1	few	TRBJ2-5	CASSLASGGAAETQYF
TRBV10-3	-	TRBJ2-7	CAISPAKGGTYEQYF
TRBV4-2	-	TRBJ2-3	CASSLPGLAGLASDTQYF
TRBV6-6	-	TRBJ2-3	CASSLGGGTDTQYF
TRBV5-4	-	TRBJ2-3	CASSFPRDGTDTQYF
TRBV6-1	few	TRBJ2-1	CASRAGDSYNEQFF
TRBV7-2	-	TRBJ2-3	CASSSTRPSGAYF
TRBV4-2	few	TRBJ2-7	CASSYTSDLYEQYF
TRBV6-5	once	TRBJ1-2	CASSRQGGDRYGYTF
TRBV30	-	TRBJ2-5	CAWTSGTYSAGETQYF
TRBV5-5	-	TRBJ1-1	CASSSYVNTEAFF
TRBV11-3	-	TRBJ2-5	CASSLGRGETQYF
TRBV5-1	-	TRBJ1-2	CASSSPMGYGYTF
TRBV2	-	TRBJ1-2	CASSKGQGDYGYTF
TRBV28	-	TRBJ2-3	CASSSLAGDPTDTQYF
TRBV18	-	TRBJ2-3	CASSRDISTDTQYF
TRBV27	-	TRBJ2-5	CASSLSRGLSETQYF
TRBV2	-	TRBJ2-5	CASRIGGPETQYF
TRBV4-2	once	TRBJ1-5	CASSDRVNQPQHF
TRBV6-1	-	TRBJ2-1	CASNPGSASAEQFF
TRBV9	-	TRBJ1-1	CASSETPNTEAFF
TRBV25-1	-	TRBJ1-2	CASSELRGSNYGYTF
TRBV10-3	once	TRBJ1-1	CAINRSGKNTEAFF
TRBV11-2	-	TRBJ2-5	CASSQNHRAQYF
TRBV6-5	-	TRBJ2-7	CASSYSAGLGYEQYF
TRBV7-2	-	TRBJ2-3	CASSLGGRGTDTQYF
TRBV4-3	-	TRBJ2-2	CASSQDRIATGELFF
TRBV5-5	-	TRBJ2-5	CASSLWIWETQYF
TRBV7-9	-	TRBJ2-7	CASSLAVDTYEQYF
TRBV7-9	-	TRBJ2-7	CASSLLAGYEQYF
TRBV5-1	-	TRBJ2-3	CASSLTSGRPTDTQYF
TRBV15	-	TRBJ2-5	CATSPGNRGDQETQYF
TRBV7-9	once	TRBJ2-7	CASSLGQGANEQYF
TRBV20-1	-	TRBJ1-1	CSARGRAAVF
TRBV14	-	TRBJ2-2	CASSDVLSNTGELFF
TRBV9	-	TRBJ2-5	CASSGGMLEETQYF
TRBV28	few	TRBJ1-4	CASQSWRGGAGYEKLFF
TRBV30	once	TRBJ1-1	CAWSVGGLGTEAFF
TRBV7-2	-	TRBJ2-7	CASSQLAVGSSYEQYF
TRBV6-6	-	TRBJ2-1	CASSREGNYNEQFF
TRBV6-1	-	TRBJ1-4	CASTRRQGAEEKLFF
TRBV7-8	-	TRBJ2-5	CASSLAWVRETQYF
TRBV6-1	few	TRBJ2-6	CATLSPGANVLTF
TRBV7-9	-	TRBJ2-7	CASSLTSSGQSYEQYF
TRBV7-2	-	TRBJ1-4	CASSLGGRNEKLFF